This is a list of T cell receptor beta chains from one sample in a study of T cells after yellow fever vaccination. TCRdb re-derived calls from the 5' RACE reads in MiXCR, one entry per CDR3 protein. The sample holds 400,000 to 450,000 distinct CDR3 sequences; roughly a sixth are singletons and the top ten take over 15%. This sample comprised PBMCs, obtained before the yellow fever booster vaccination. Source of these receptors: a man in his late teens or twenties who received the YFV17D yellow fever vaccine. The CDR3 runs from the conserved cysteine through the conserved F or W. Each record gives: D gene, V gene, CDR3 length, J gene, clone size, CDR3 protein, CDR3 DNA. A D gene is named only where the DNA matches it firmly. A clone size is listed for some rows: how often the clone was seen (once, few, many), or a class if it is expanded.

D gene: -
V gene: TRBV29-1
CDR3 length: 13
J gene: TRBJ1-3
clone size: few
CDR3 protein: CSVAPTSGNTIYF
CDR3 DNA: TGCAGCGTTGCGCCCACCTCTGGAAACACCATATATTTT

D gene: TRBD2
V gene: TRBV5-1
CDR3 length: 18
J gene: TRBJ2-2
clone size: few
CDR3 protein: CASSLGSSGGRNTGELFF
CDR3 DNA: TGCGCCAGCAGCTTGGGCTCTAGCGGGGGCCGGAACACCGGGGAGCTGTTTTTT

D gene: -
V gene: TRBV6-5
CDR3 length: 13
J gene: TRBJ2-2
clone size: -
CDR3 protein: CASSYKSLGELFF
CDR3 DNA: TGTGCCAGCAGTTACAAAAGTCTTGGGGAGCTGTTTTTT

D gene: TRBD1
V gene: TRBV6-1
CDR3 length: 16
J gene: TRBJ1-2
clone size: -
CDR3 protein: CASSEVMGQPNYGYTF
CDR3 DNA: TGTGCCAGCAGTGAAGTTATGGGACAGCCAAACTATGGCTACACCTTC

D gene: -
V gene: TRBV27
CDR3 length: 14
J gene: TRBJ2-6
clone size: many
CDR3 protein: CASSLSSGANVLTF
CDR3 DNA: TGTGCCAGCAGTTTGTCGTCCGGGGCCAACGTCCTGACTTTC

D gene: TRBD1
V gene: TRBV5-5
CDR3 length: 14
J gene: TRBJ2-7
clone size: -
CDR3 protein: CASSSGQGTAEQYF
CDR3 DNA: TGTGCCAGCAGCTCTGGACAGGGGACGGCCGAGCAGTACTTC

D gene: -
V gene: TRBV15
CDR3 length: 15
J gene: TRBJ1-5
clone size: many
CDR3 protein: CATSPLGGGNQPQHF
CDR3 DNA: TGTGCCACCAGCCCATTGGGGGGGGGGAATCAGCCCCAGCATTTT

D gene: -
V gene: TRBV6-6
CDR3 length: 15
J gene: TRBJ2-5
clone size: -
CDR3 protein: CASREAPGGPETQYF
CDR3 DNA: TGTGCCAGCAGGGAAGCGCCGGGGGGCCCTGAGACCCAGTACTTC

D gene: TRBD1
V gene: TRBV7-2
CDR3 length: 14
J gene: TRBJ1-1
clone size: -
CDR3 protein: CASSTQGLNTEAFF
CDR3 DNA: TGTGCCAGCAGCACACAGGGGTTGAACACTGAAGCTTTCTTT

D gene: TRBD2
V gene: TRBV7-2
CDR3 length: 15
J gene: TRBJ2-5
clone size: -
CDR3 protein: CASSRTREMRETQYF
CDR3 DNA: TGTGCCAGCAGCCGGACGCGGGAGATGAGGGAGACCCAGTACTTC

D gene: TRBD1
V gene: TRBV20-1
CDR3 length: 16
J gene: TRBJ1-5
clone size: -
CDR3 protein: CSARNRQGYSNQPQHF
CDR3 DNA: TGCAGTGCTAGAAATAGACAGGGTTATAGCAATCAGCCCCAGCATTTT

D gene: -
V gene: TRBV29-1
CDR3 length: 11
J gene: TRBJ1-2
clone size: many
CDR3 protein: CSVELGYGYTF
CDR3 DNA: TGCAGCGTTGAACTAGGCTATGGCTACACCTTC

D gene: TRBD1
V gene: TRBV18
CDR3 length: 16
J gene: TRBJ1-4
clone size: few
CDR3 protein: CASSRQTGQGREKLFF
CDR3 DNA: TGTGCCAGCTCGCGACAAACGGGACAGGGAAGAGAAAAACTGTTTTTT

D gene: TRBD1
V gene: TRBV6-5
CDR3 length: 13
J gene: TRBJ1-1
clone size: few
CDR3 protein: CASSYNRRGEAFF
CDR3 DNA: TGTGCCAGCAGTTATAATCGCAGGGGGGAAGCTTTCTTT

D gene: -
V gene: TRBV4-1
CDR3 length: 17
J gene: TRBJ2-1
clone size: -
CDR3 protein: CASSQGLRDTGYNEQFF
CDR3 DNA: TGCGCCAGCAGCCAAGGGTTACGGGACACGGGCTACAATGAGCAGTTCTTC

D gene: -
V gene: TRBV24-1
CDR3 length: 13
J gene: TRBJ2-5
clone size: few
CDR3 protein: CATSEGLQETQYF
CDR3 DNA: TGTGCCACCAGCGAGGGGCTCCAAGAGACCCAGTACTTC

D gene: -
V gene: TRBV18
CDR3 length: 14
J gene: TRBJ1-2
clone size: -
CDR3 protein: CASSISPRDNGYTF
CDR3 DNA: TGTGCCAGCTCAATATCCCCGAGGGATAATGGCTACACCTTC

D gene: -
V gene: TRBV5-5
CDR3 length: 15
J gene: TRBJ1-6
clone size: -
CDR3 protein: CASSLRTWGDSPLHF
CDR3 DNA: TGTGCCAGCAGCTTGCGGACCTGGGGGGATTCACCCCTCCACTTT

D gene: -
V gene: TRBV5-5
CDR3 length: 14
J gene: TRBJ2-5
clone size: many
CDR3 protein: CASSFRGSQETQYF
CDR3 DNA: TGTGCCAGCAGCTTTCGTGGGTCCCAAGAGACCCAGTACTTC

D gene: -
V gene: TRBV6-2/TRBV6-3
CDR3 length: 12
J gene: TRBJ1-5
clone size: few
CDR3 protein: CASSPDGQPQHF
CDR3 DNA: TGTGCCAGCAGTCCAGACGGCCAGCCCCAGCATTTT

D gene: -
V gene: TRBV5-1
CDR3 length: 18
J gene: TRBJ2-3
clone size: few
CDR3 protein: CASSFKRRDSSSTDTQYF
CDR3 DNA: TGCGCCAGCAGCTTCAAAAGGCGGGACAGCTCTAGCACAGATACGCAGTATTTT

D gene: -
V gene: TRBV7-9
CDR3 length: 18
J gene: TRBJ1-3
clone size: -
CDR3 protein: CASRGGDSHPLAGNTIYF
CDR3 DNA: TGTGCCAGCAGGGGTGGTGACAGTCATCCCCTAGCTGGAAACACCATATATTTT

D gene: -
V gene: TRBV7-2
CDR3 length: 14
J gene: TRBJ1-6
clone size: few
CDR3 protein: CASSPAQGNSPLHF
CDR3 DNA: TGTGCCAGCAGCCCTGCTCAGGGGAATTCACCCCTCCACTTT